Below, 2 T cell receptor beta chains from the same sample are listed, as sequenced in a study of blood T cell repertoires in COVID-19 (dated by TCRdb to about 2020). To prepare the library, the immunoSEQ multiplex PCR assay was applied. TCRdb retrieved this table from immuneACCESS and kept in-frame rearrangements only. Not all clones are present; in checked studies, unresolved V genes account for under half, and no reason is known for the remainder. The sample yields 150,000 to 200,000 clones; 88% were counted once. Roughly 25% of the sample goes to the ten largest clones. The sequencing sample was made of peripheral blood. The receptors were gathered from a man in his fifties or sixties with acute or convalescent COVID-19.

The chain joins TRBV7-8 to TRBJ1-1, with TRBD1 matching over 7 bases. V lost 6 bases, J lost 0 bases, and 4 bases stayed unmatched. The CDR3 has 14 residues. The germline V gene has CDR1 SGHVS and CDR2 FQNEAQ. CDR3 in amino acids: CASSSRGLNTEAFF. In nucleotides, the CDR3 is TGTGCCAGCAGTTCAAGGGGGCTGAACACTGAAGCTTTCTTT.

The genes are TRBV10-3 and TRBJ2-1; 12 bases are a match to TRBD2. The ends lost 10 bases at V and 4 bases at J; junction bases unmatched: 5. The length of the CDR3 is 14 residues. Germline V gene sequence: CDR1 ENHRY, CDR2 SYGVKD. This CDR3 is CATLGLAGYNEQFF. The CDR3 bases are TGTGCCACCCTTGGACTAGCGGGATACAATGAGCAGTTCTTC.